This TCR beta chain stems from a study of lymphopenia after photon versus proton radiotherapy. Study observations and caveats: Relative stability marked proton patients; photon patients lost diversity and naive cells. After lymphocyte nadir, photon-treated repertoires showed oligoclonal expansion, especially CD8+ Temra. Authors raise, but do not show, better survival with proton therapy.

The CDR3 contains 13 residues. CDR1 is SNHLY, CDR2 FYNNEI, per germline. The V and J ends lost 7 bases and 1 base respectively, with 11 bases between them. Produced via immunoSEQ multiplex PCR; TCRdb's table is partial and in-frame only. The table has some 21,000 clones, 85% seen once. Note on this clone: Its cognate antigen is unknown.

This chain connects TRBV2 to TRBJ2-7; D not resolved. The sample here was peripheral blood, taken from a patient treated with photon-based radiotherapy. This receptor was identified in a man between 60 and 75 years old with pancreatic cancer. CDR3 loop: CASTPGTSYEQYF. In DNA form, the CDR3 reads TGTGCCAGCACACCGGGCACTTCCTACGAGCAGTACTTC.